What follows describes a single T cell receptor beta chain. The antigen is unknown. Measured with immunoSEQ multiplex PCR; TCRdb has only the in-frame clones, and not every one. The repertoire holds tens of thousands of clones, about 74% seen once, with approximately 5.4% in the top ten. Having been cultured for around ten days, the cells underwent CD4+ T cell isolation. Confirmation by PCR established that the person had SARS-CoV-2 infection between March and December 2020. Either the mRNA-1273 or the BNT162b2 vaccine was given to participants as two doses. These data belong to a study of vaccination effects on CD4 cells after COVID-19. The overall study: It was with roughly 9.5 IU/ml IL-2 and about 9.2 ug/ml peptides that 1.5 million to 2 million PBMC per well were cultured.

Whole-study results and caveats: Convalescent patients were scarce in the study, and it lacked early post-infection timepoints. Spike-reactive clones detected post-vaccine in convalescents consisted mainly of new vaccine-induced clones.

CDR1 and CDR2 from the germline V gene are GTSNPN and SVGIG (reference sequence). This CDR3 is built from 12 residues. With 1 base removed from V and 3 bases from J, the gap between germline ends came to 5 bases. The gene calls are TRBV30 and TRBJ2-3; no clear D gene. The receptor comes from a human donor who had a prior SARS-CoV-2 infection. This specimen was CD4+ T cells from PBMCs cultured without peptide, taken after COVID-19 vaccination. The CDR3 spells CAWSDLTDTQYF. The DNA of the CDR3 is TGTGCCTGGAGTGACTTAACAGATACGCAGTATTTT.